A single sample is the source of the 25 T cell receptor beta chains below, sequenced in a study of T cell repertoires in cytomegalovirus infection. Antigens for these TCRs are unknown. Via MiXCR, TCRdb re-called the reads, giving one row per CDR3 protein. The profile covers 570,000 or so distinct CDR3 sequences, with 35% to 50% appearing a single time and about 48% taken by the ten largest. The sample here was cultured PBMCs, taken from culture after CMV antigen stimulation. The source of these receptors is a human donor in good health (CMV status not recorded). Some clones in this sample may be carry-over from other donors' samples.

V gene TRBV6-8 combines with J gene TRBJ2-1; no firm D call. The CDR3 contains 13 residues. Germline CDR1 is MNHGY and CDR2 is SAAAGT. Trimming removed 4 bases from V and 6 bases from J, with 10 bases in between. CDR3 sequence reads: CASSSPWGNEQFF. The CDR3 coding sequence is TGTGCCAGCAGTTCACCGTGGGGCAATGAGCAGTTCTTC.

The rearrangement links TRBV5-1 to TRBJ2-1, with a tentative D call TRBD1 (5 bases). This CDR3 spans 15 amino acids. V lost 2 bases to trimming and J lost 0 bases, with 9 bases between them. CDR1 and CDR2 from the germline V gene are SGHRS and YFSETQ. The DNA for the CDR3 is TGCGCCAGCAGCTTCTTAGGGGACTCCTACAATGAGCAGTTCTTC. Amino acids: CASSFLGDSYNEQFF.

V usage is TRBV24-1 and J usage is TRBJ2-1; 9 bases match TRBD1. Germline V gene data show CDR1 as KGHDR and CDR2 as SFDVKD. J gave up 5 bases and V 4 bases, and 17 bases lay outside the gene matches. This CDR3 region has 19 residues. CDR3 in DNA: TGTGCCACCAGTGACCCACCCGGACTCGGACAGGGGACAAACAATGAGCAGTTCTTC. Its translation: CATSDPPGLGQGTNNEQFF.

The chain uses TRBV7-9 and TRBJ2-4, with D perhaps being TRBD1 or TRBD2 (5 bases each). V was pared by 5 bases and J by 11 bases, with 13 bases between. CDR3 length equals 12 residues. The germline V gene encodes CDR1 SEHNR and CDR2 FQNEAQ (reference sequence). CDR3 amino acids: CASSEDGDVQYF. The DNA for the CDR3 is TGTGCCAGCAGCGAGGACGGGGACGTTCAGTACTTC.

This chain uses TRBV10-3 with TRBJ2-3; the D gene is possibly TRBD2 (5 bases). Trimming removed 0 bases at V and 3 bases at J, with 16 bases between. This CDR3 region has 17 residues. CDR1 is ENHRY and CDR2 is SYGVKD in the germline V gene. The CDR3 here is CAISESESGRLTDTQYF. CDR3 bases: TGTGCCATCAGTGAGTCGGAGAGCGGAAGACTAACAGATACGCAGTATTTT.

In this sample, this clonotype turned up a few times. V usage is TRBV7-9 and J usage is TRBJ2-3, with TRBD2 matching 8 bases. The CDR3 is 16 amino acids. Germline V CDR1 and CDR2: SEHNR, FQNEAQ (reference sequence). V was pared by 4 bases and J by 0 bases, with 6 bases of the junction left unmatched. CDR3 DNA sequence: TGTGCCAGCAGCTATAGCGGGAACCCTAGCACAGATACGCAGTATTTT. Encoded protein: CASSYSGNPSTDTQYF.

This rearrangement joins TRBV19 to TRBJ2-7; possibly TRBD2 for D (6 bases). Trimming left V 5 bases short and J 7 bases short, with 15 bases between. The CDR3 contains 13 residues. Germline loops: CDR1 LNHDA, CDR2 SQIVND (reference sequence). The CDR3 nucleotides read TGTGCCAGTAGTGTAAGCCGCCGGGGGGAGCAGTACTTC. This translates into CASSVSRRGEQYF.

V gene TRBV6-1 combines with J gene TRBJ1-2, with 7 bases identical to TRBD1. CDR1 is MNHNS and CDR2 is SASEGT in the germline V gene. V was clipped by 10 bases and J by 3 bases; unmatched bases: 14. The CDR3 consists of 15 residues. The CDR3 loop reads CATRRDRQNHYGYTF. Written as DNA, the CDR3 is TGTGCCACCCGCCGGGACAGACAAAACCACTATGGCTACACCTTC.

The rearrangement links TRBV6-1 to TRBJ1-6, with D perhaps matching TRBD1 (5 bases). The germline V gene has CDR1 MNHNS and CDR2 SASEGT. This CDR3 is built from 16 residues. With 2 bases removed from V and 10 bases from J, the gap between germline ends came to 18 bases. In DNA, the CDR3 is TGTGCCAGCAGTGAAAGGGTGGCCCGAGGGGCATCACCCCTCCACTTT. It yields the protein CASSERVARGASPLHF.

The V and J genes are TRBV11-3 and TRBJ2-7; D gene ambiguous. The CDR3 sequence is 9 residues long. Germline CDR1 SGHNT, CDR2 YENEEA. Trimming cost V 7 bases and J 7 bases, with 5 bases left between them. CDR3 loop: CASIGEQYF. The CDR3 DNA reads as TGTGCCAGCATAGGAGAGCAGTACTTC.

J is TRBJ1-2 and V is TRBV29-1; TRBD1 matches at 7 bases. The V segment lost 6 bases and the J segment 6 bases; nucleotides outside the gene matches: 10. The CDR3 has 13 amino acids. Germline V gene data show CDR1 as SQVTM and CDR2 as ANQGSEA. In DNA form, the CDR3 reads TGCAGCGTCGTGGGTGGAGGGGGCGATGGCTACACCTTC. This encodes CSVVGGGGDGYTF.

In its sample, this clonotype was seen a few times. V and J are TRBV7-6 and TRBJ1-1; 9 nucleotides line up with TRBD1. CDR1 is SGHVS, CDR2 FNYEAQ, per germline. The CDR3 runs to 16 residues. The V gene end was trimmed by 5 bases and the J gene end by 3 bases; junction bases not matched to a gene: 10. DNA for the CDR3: TGTGCCAGCAGCGACCGCCGGGACAGGGTTCACACTGAAGCTTTCTTT. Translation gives CASSDRRDRVHTEAFF.

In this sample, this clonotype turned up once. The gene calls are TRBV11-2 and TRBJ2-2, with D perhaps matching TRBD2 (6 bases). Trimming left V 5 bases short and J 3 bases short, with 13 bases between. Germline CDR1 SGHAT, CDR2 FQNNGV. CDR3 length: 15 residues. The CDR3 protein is CASSPGTFYTGELFF. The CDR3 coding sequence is TGTGCCAGCAGCCCCGGGACTTTCTACACCGGGGAGCTGTTTTTT.

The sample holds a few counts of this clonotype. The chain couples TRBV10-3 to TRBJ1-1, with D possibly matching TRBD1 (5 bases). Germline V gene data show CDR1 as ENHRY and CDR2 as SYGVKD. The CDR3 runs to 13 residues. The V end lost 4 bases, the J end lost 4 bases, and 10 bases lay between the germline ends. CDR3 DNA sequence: TGTGCCATCAGTGGCGGGGGTGGCACTGAAGCTTTCTTT. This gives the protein CAISGGGGTEAFF.

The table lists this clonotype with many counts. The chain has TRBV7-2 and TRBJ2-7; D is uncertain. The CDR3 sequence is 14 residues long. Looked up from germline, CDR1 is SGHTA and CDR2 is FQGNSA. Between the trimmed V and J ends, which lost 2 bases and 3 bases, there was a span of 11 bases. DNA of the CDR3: TGTGCCAGCAGCTTACGGTCACCTGGCTACGAGCAGTACTTC. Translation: CASSLRSPGYEQYF.

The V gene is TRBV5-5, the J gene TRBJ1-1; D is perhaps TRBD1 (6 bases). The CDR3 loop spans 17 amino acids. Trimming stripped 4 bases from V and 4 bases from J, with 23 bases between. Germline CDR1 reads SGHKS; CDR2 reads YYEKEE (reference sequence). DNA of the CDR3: TGTGCCAGCAGCCGTCGATTGGGGGGGCAGGTCAGCACTGAAGCTTTCTTT. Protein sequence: CASSRRLGGQVSTEAFF.

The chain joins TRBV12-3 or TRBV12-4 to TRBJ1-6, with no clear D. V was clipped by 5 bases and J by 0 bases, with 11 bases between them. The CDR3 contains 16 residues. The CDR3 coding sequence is TGTGCCAGCAGTGGTCGGCAGCGCTCCTATAATTCACCCCTCCACTTT. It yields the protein CASSGRQRSYNSPLHF.

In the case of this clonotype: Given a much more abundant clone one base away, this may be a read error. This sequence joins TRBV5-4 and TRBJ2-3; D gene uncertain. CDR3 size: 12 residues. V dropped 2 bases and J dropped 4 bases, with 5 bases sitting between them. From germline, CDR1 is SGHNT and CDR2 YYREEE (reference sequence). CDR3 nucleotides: TGTGCCAGCAGCTTCCCCCCAGATACGCAGTATTTT. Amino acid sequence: CASSFPPDTQYF.

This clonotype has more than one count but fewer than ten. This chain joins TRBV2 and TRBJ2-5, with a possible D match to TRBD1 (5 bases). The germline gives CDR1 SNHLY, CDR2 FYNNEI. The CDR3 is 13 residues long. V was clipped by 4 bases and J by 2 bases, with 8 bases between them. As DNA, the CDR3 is TGTGCCAGCAGTGGACAGAGACAAGAGACCCAGTACTTC. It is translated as CASSGQRQETQYF. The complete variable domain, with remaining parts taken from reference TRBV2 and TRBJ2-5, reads EPEVTQTPSHQVTQMGQEVILRCVPISNHLYFYWYRQILGQKVEFLVSFYNNEISEKSEIFDDQFSVERPDGSNFTLKIRSTKLEDSAMYFCASSGQRQETQYFGPGTRLLVL.

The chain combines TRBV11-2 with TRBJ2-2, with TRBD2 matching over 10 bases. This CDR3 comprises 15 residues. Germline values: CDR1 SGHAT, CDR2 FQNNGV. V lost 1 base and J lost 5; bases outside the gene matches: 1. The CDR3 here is CASSLVAGGTGELFF. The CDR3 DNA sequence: TGTGCCAGCAGCTTAGTAGCGGGAGGAACCGGGGAGCTGTTTTTT.

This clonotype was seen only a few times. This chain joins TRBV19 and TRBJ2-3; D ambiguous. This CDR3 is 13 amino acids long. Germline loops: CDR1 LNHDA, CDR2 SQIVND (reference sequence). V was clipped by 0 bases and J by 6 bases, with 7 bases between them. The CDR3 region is CASSIEGSDTQYF. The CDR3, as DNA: TGTGCCAGTAGTATAGAGGGGTCGGATACGCAGTATTTT.

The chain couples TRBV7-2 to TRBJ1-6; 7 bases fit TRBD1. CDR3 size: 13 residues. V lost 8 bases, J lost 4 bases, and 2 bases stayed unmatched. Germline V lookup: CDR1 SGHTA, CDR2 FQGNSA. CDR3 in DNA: TGTGCCAGCGGGGGACAGTATAATTCACCCCTCCACTTT. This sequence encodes CASGGQYNSPLHF.

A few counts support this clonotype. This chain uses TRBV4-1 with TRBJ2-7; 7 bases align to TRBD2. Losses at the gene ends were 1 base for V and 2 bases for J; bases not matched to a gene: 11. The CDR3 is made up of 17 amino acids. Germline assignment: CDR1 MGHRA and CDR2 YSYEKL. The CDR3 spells CASSQGPQREMAYEQYF. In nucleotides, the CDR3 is TGCGCCAGCAGCCAAGGTCCCCAGCGGGAAATGGCCTACGAGCAGTACTTC.

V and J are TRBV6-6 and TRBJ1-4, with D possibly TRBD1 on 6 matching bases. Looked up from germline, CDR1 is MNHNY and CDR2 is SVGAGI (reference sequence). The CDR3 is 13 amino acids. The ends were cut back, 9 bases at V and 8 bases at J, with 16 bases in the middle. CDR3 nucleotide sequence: TGTGCCAGTGGGGACAAATTGGGCGAAAAACTGTTTTTT. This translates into CASGDKLGEKLFF.

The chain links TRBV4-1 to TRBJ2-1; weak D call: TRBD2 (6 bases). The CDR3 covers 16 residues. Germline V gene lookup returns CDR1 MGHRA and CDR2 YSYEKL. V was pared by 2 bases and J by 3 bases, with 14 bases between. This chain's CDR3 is CASSQPGGRNYNEQFF. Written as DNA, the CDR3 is TGCGCCAGCAGCCAACCTGGGGGGAGGAACTACAATGAGCAGTTCTTC.